This T cell receptor (beta chain) was captured in a study of T-cell memory formation after mild COVID-19. Background on the study: For the most part, TCR clusters were specific to one donor.

V shed 6 bases, J shed 6 bases, and the junction held 15 bases outside the gene matches. This CDR3 is built from 16 residues. TCR alpha and TCR beta cDNA libraries carrying sample barcodes and UMIs were produced by 5'RACE using constant-segment primers. From the 5' RACE reads, TCRdb called clonotypes with MiXCR, one entry per CDR3 protein. The sample records some 490,000 distinct CDR3 sequences, 18% being singletons. This clonotype was found a few times. Its antigen is unidentified. Findings of the study overall: Some responding clones appeared in pre-infection memory, suggesting cross-reactive memory joined. CD4/CD8 balance characterized clones contracting day 15 to 85, and CD4+ skew characterized later expanders.

The sequencing input was PBMCs or a T cell subset sorted from them (not recorded which). The J gene is TRBJ1-2, the V gene TRBV12-3 or TRBV12-4; 8 bases are a match to TRBD1. The source of this sequence is an adult woman who had mild COVID-19 (a few samples of this study predate the infection). Cell type and time point are not known. This chain's CDR3 is CASSTLRQGPRNGYTF. The CDR3 DNA reads as TGTGCCAGCAGCACCCTGCGACAGGGGCCCCGGAATGGCTACACCTTC.